Below, 21 T cell receptor beta chains from the same sample are listed, as sequenced in a study of monozygotic twins with inflammatory bowel disease. From the 5' RACE reads, TCRdb lists one entry per CDR3 protein and no DNA. In all, the sample yields about 160,000 distinct CDR3 sequences. Sequencing was performed on blood. Receptor source: a human donor with ulcerative colitis or Crohn's disease, or a healthy co-twin of an affected twin (not recorded which).

The chain employs TRBV12-3 or TRBV12-4 and TRBJ2-3; TCRdb outputs TRBD2, but without DNA this stays unchecked. The CDR3 is made up of 15 amino acids. The CDR3 sequence: CASNLGDLPTDTQYF.

The chain joins TRBV7-2 to TRBJ1-1; absent DNA, TCRdb's TRBD1 call cannot be checked. CDR1 SGHTA and CDR2 FQGNSA come from the germline V gene. The CDR3 is 15 residues long. Here the CDR3 reads CASSLGTVRNTEAFF. Full variable domain (remainder filled in from reference TRBV7-2 and TRBJ1-1): GAGVSQSPSNKVTEKGKDVELRCDPISGHTALYWYRQSLGQGLEFLIYFQGNSAPDKSGLPSDRFSAERTGGSVSTLTIQRTQQEDSAVYLCASSLGTVRNTEAFFGQGTRLTVV.

The chain uses TRBV24-1 and TRBJ2-1. Germline loops: CDR1 KGHDR, CDR2 SFDVKD. The CDR3 runs to 11 residues. CDR3: CSTSVVDEQFF.

The chain is built from TRBV5-6 and TRBJ2-5. Germline V gene sequence: CDR1 SGHDT, CDR2 YYEEEE. The CDR3 sequence is 13 residues long. CDR3 region: CASSPTSPETQYF.

This chain uses TRBV6-2 or TRBV6-3 with TRBJ2-1; TCRdb returns TRBD2, unconfirmable since there is no DNA. Germline V gives CDR1 MNHEY, CDR2 SVGEGT. This CDR3 is 16 amino acids long. CDR3 in amino acids: CASSFNSRAADNEQFF.

The chain has TRBV6-1 and TRBJ1-2. CDR1 MNHNS and CDR2 SASEGT come from the germline V gene. CDR3 length equals 13 residues. This CDR3 reads CASRETGGYGYTF.

The chain couples TRBV20-1 to TRBJ2-7; TCRdb's D call, TRBD2, is unchecked because there is no DNA. The germline V gene encodes CDR1 DFQATT and CDR2 SNEGSKA (reference sequence). The length of the CDR3 is 15 residues. The CDR3 region is CSAGRTSGSSYEQYF.

The V call is TRBV5-1, the J call TRBJ2-5; as DNA is missing, the TRBD1 call by TCRdb cannot be tested. Germline V CDR1 and CDR2: SGHRS, YFSETQ. The CDR3 runs to 16 residues. The CDR3 spells CASSSPDRGPQETQYF.

CDR3 protein: CASSLLAGGPTDTQYF. The chain carries TRBV11-3 and TRBJ2-3; TCRdb gives TRBD2 as the D gene, but with no DNA this cannot be confirmed. CDR1 is SGHNT, CDR2 YENEEA, per germline. CDR3 length equals 16 residues.

The chain recombines TRBV2 with TRBJ2-3; absent DNA, TCRdb's TRBD1 call cannot be checked. The CDR3 length is 16 residues. CDR1 is SNHLY and CDR2 is FYNNEI in the germline V gene. The CDR3 is CASRGYRVSSTDTQYF.

The rearrangement joins TRBV28 to TRBJ1-6; with no DNA, the TCRdb D assignment of TRBD1 cannot be verified. Germline assignment: CDR1 MDHEN and CDR2 SYDVKM. The CDR3 consists of 15 residues. The CDR3 spells CASSPVWGANSPLHF.

The chain has TRBV9 and TRBJ2-7; TCRdb outputs TRBD2, but without DNA this stays unchecked. Per the germline V gene, CDR1 is SGDLS and CDR2 is YYNGEE. This CDR3 is 15 amino acids long. The CDR3 loop reads CASSVGGLAVYEQYF.

V gene TRBV7-2 combines with J gene TRBJ1-1; checking the TCRdb D call of TRBD1 is not possible without DNA. This CDR3 has 15 residues. CDR1 SGHTA and CDR2 FQGNSA come from the germline V gene. CDR3: CASSLESTGVTEAFF.

This chain links TRBV5-4 with TRBJ2-7; TCRdb gives TRBD2 as the D gene, but with no DNA this cannot be confirmed. The CDR3 consists of 15 residues. Germline CDR1 is SGHNT and CDR2 is YYREEE (reference sequence). The CDR3 is CASSTGTSGSYEQYF.

The rearrangement joins TRBV11-2 to TRBJ2-1; without DNA, the TCRdb call of TRBD2 cannot be checked. Germline CDR1 is SGHAT and CDR2 is FQNNGV. The CDR3 contains 16 residues. CDR3: CASSLDLAGGFNEQFF.

This chain uses TRBV4-1 with TRBJ2-7; TCRdb proposes TRBD2, but this gene call is untestable without DNA. Germline V gene data show CDR1 as MGHRA and CDR2 as YSYEKL. The CDR3 is 14 residues long. CDR3 sequence reads: CASSLVSGRYEQYF.

The chain has TRBV29-1 and TRBJ2-3; TCRdb selects TRBD1, and the lack of DNA leaves this call unchecked. The CDR3 spans 20 residues. Per the germline V gene, CDR1 is SQVTM and CDR2 is ANQGSEA. This CDR3 is CRVHPTGQGVSFSSTDTQYF.

The chain recombines TRBV5-1 with TRBJ2-4; the D call of TRBD1 rests on TCRdb alone, since no DNA is present to check it. This CDR3 is built from 15 residues. Germline CDR1 SGHRS, CDR2 YFSETQ. CDR3 amino acids: CASSPGTGPKNIQYF.

The genes are TRBV5-5 and TRBJ2-1; TCRdb outputs TRBD2, but without DNA this stays unchecked. Looked up from germline, CDR1 is SGHKS and CDR2 is YYEKEE (reference sequence). The CDR3 runs 13 residues. CDR3 residues: CASGLAGPNEQFF.

The rearrangement links TRBV5-6 to TRBJ2-1; TCRdb returns TRBD1, unconfirmable since there is no DNA. This CDR3 comprises 15 residues. Per germline, CDR1 SGHDT and CDR2 YYEEEE. The CDR3 reads CASSFFGTPGNEQFF. The variable domain in full, completed from reference TRBV5-6 and TRBJ2-1, reads DAGVTQSPTHLIKTRGQQVTLRCSPKSGHDTVSWYQQALGQGPQFIFQYYEEEERQRGNFPDRFSGHQFPNYSSELNVNALLLGDSALYLCASSFFGTPGNEQFFGPGTRLTVL.

The genes are TRBV5-5 and TRBJ2-1. The CDR3 length is 11 residues. In germline, CDR1 is SGHKS, CDR2 YYEKEE (reference sequence). Here the CDR3 reads CASSFLEEQFF.